This TCR beta chain was found in a study of T-cell reconstitution after alpha-beta-depleted transplantation in children. CDR3 length equals 14 residues. Germline trimming cut 4 bases from V and 6 bases from J; bases unmatched to any gene: 0. From germline, CDR1 is MNHEY and CDR2 SVGAGI. Library preparation (for TCRbeta) was performed with unique molecular identifiers. TCRdb reprocessed the PCR reads with MiXCR, giving one entry per CDR3 protein. Among a few hundred thousand distinct CDR3 sequences listed, 13% were seen once. As concerns this clonotype: Its antigen remains unidentified.

Study outcomes and limitations: One year post-transplant, T-cell counts and diversity were largely derived from T cells produced anew. About two months after transplant, alpha-beta T cells reportedly came from several hundred expanded graft clones.

The material sequenced was PBMCs, mostly from graft donor cells, taken 360 days after TCRalphabeta/CD19-depleted stem cell transplant. J is TRBJ1-6 and V is TRBV6-5, with 10 bases that match TRBD1. The TCR comes from a male patient younger than 18 who had a stem cell transplant for acute myeloid leukemia, so the T cells may come from the graft donor. In DNA, the CDR3 is TGTGCCAGCAGTTGGGACAGGGGTAATTCACCCCTCCACTTT. This translates into CASSWDRGNSPLHF.